A selection of T cell receptor beta chains follows, all from one sample in a study of cytomegalovirus exposure and HLA in healthy donors. The protocol was immunoSEQ multiplex PCR, while the TCRdb copy is restricted to in-frame clones and leaves out a portion. In the table there are around 170,000 clones, around 82% of which are singletons. The specimen was PBMCs. Receptor source: a boy between 2 and 10 years old in good health and CMV-seronegative. The CDR3 runs from the conserved cysteine through the conserved F or W. The order of the fields is V gene, D gene, clone size, J gene, CDR3 protein, CDR3 DNA. D genes are given only for firm matches. Some rows have no size entry. The others give once, few or many, or a class for an expanded clone.

TRBV7-9	TRBD1	-	TRBJ2-7	CASSLGDRGSYEQYF	TGTGCCAGCAGCCTAGGGGACAGGGGCTCCTACGAGCAGTACTTC
TRBV5-5	-	-	TRBJ2-7	CASSLVGGGMNYEQYF	TGTGCCAGCAGCTTAGTTGGAGGGGGCATGAACTACGAGCAGTACTTC
TRBV4-2	TRBD2	-	TRBJ2-2	CASSQDRLAGGPNTGELFF	TGTGCCAGCAGCCAAGATCGGTTAGCGGGAGGGCCTAATACCGGGGAGCTGTTTTTT
TRBV5-1	TRBD2	-	TRBJ2-1	CASSLDGLAANYNEQFF	TGCGCCAGCAGCTTGGATGGGCTAGCGGCGAACTACAATGAGCAGTTCTTC
TRBV2	TRBD1	-	TRBJ1-5	CASRMDRGGNQPQHF	TGTGCCAGCAGAATGGACAGGGGAGGCAATCAGCCCCAGCATTTT
TRBV5-4	TRBD2	-	TRBJ2-2	CASSGGKNTGELFF	TGTGCCAGCTCCGGGGGGAAAAACACCGGGGAGCTGTTTTTT
TRBV6-1	TRBD1	-	TRBJ1-1	CASEFGSQGATEAFF	TGTGCCAGCGAGTTTGGGTCACAGGGGGCGACTGAAGCTTTCTTT
TRBV19	TRBD1	once	TRBJ1-1	CASSPDRGLAAFF	TGTGCCAGTAGTCCGGACAGGGGACTTGCGGCTTTCTTT
TRBV6-5	-	-	TRBJ2-1	CASSSQGSYNEQFF	TGTGCCAGCAGTAGCCAGGGATCTTACAATGAGCAGTTCTTC
TRBV5-6	-	-	TRBJ2-7	CASSLVVQSHEQYF	TGTGCCAGCAGCTTAGTCGTACAGTCCCACGAGCAGTACTTC
TRBV30	-	-	TRBJ1-2	CAGGYGGLGYGYTF	TGTGCTGGGGGTTATGGAGGGCTCGGCTATGGCTACACCTTC
TRBV6-5	-	-	TRBJ1-1	CASSGSLNTEAFF	TGTGCCAGCTCCGGGTCGTTGAACACTGAAGCTTTCTTT
TRBV4-1	-	few	TRBJ1-1	CASSQGRGAQTEAFF	TGCGCCAGCAGCCAAGGGCGGGGGGCGCAGACTGAAGCTTTCTTT
TRBV9	-	-	TRBJ2-7	CASSVGGRNSYEQYF	TGTGCCAGCAGCGTAGGGGGGCGGAACTCCTACGAGCAGTACTTC
TRBV9	-	-	TRBJ1-1	CASGRQNTEAFF	TGTGCCAGCGGAAGACAGAACACTGAAGCTTTCTTT
TRBV10-3	TRBD2	once	TRBJ2-2	CAIRNQPPGLAGGNVNTGELFF	TGTGCCATCAGGAATCAACCCCCGGGACTAGCGGGAGGTAATGTTAACACCGGGGAGCTGTTTTTT
TRBV2	-	-	TRBJ2-7	CASTSDSYEQYF	TGTGCCAGCACGAGCGACTCCTACGAGCAGTACTTC
TRBV27	-	-	TRBJ2-3	CASSLSPRYTDTQYF	TGTGCCAGCAGTTTATCCCCGCGGTACACAGATACGCAGTATTTT
TRBV18	-	-	TRBJ2-7	CASSTDRGVQYF	TGTGCCAGCTCAACGGACAGAGGTGTGCAGTACTTC
TRBV18	TRBD1	-	TRBJ2-7	CASSPWDRLTYEQYF	TGTGCCAGCTCACCATGGGACAGGCTTACCTACGAGCAGTACTTC
TRBV5-4	-	-	TRBJ2-7	CASSLASVARYEQYF	TGTGCCAGCAGCTTGGCCTCGGTAGCCCGCTACGAGCAGTACTTC
TRBV2	-	-	TRBJ2-7	CASNLGGTSYEQYF	TGTGCCAGCAACCTAGGCGGGACGTCCTACGAGCAGTACTTC
TRBV7-2	-	-	TRBJ1-1	CASSPVGGAEGFF	TGTGCCAGCAGCCCTGTGGGGGGAGCCGAGGGTTTCTTT
TRBV7-2	TRBD2	once	TRBJ2-5	CASSLRTSQETQYF	TGTGCCAGCAGCCTAAGGACTAGCCAAGAGACCCAGTACTTC
TRBV4-1	-	-	TRBJ2-5	CASSQGRSGTQYF	TGCGCCAGCAGCCAAGGGCGGAGCGGGACCCAGTACTTC
TRBV4-1	TRBD2	once	TRBJ2-2	CASSLSGSLGRPTGELFF	TGCGCCAGCAGCCTCAGCGGGAGTTTGGGTCGGCCCACCGGGGAGCTGTTTTTT
TRBV19	TRBD1	few	TRBJ2-5	CASSIEGGTGGETQYF	TGTGCCAGTAGTATAGAAGGCGGGACAGGAGGAGAGACCCAGTACTTC
TRBV19	-	-	TRBJ2-2	CASSPQVAAGELFF	TGTGCCAGTAGTCCCCAAGTCGCAGCCGGGGAGCTGTTTTTT
TRBV19	-	-	TRBJ2-2	CASMWATGELFF	TGTGCCAGTATGTGGGCCACCGGGGAGCTGTTTTTT
TRBV5-4	TRBD1	-	TRBJ1-1	CASRRGRGTEAFF	TGTGCCAGCAGAAGGGGGCGAGGGACTGAAGCTTTCTTT
TRBV19	TRBD1	-	TRBJ2-5	CASSAHRGRGETQYF	TGTGCCAGTAGTGCTCACAGGGGGCGCGGAGAGACCCAGTACTTC
TRBV19	-	-	TRBJ2-1	CASSISGQYNEQFF	TGTGCCAGTAGTATTAGCGGCCAATACAATGAGCAGTTCTTC
TRBV19	-	-	TRBJ2-5	CASSIGGSGETQYF	TGTGCCAGTAGTATCGGGGGATCTGGAGAGACCCAGTACTTC
TRBV19	TRBD1	-	TRBJ1-1	CASSMGQGLAFF	TGTGCCAGTAGTATGGGACAGGGATTAGCTTTCTTT
TRBV29-1	-	-	TRBJ1-2	CSVEIFGSGYTF	TGCAGCGTTGAAATATTCGGGAGCGGCTACACCTTC
TRBV2	TRBD1	few	TRBJ2-5	CASSEDRGETQYF	TGTGCCAGCAGTGAAGACAGGGGAGAGACCCAGTACTTC
TRBV7-6	TRBD2	-	TRBJ2-3	CASSTRGVATDTQYF	TGTGCCAGCAGCACCCGGGGGGTCGCAACAGATACGCAGTATTTT
TRBV25-1	TRBD1	-	TRBJ1-1	CASSDQQGVFAEAFF	TGTGCCAGCAGTGATCAACAGGGGGTTTTCGCTGAAGCTTTCTTT
TRBV2	-	-	TRBJ2-7	CASSDRDEQYF	TGTGCCAGCAGTGACAGGGACGAGCAGTACTTC
TRBV5-4	-	once	TRBJ2-1	CASSLIGSSYNEQFF	TGTGCCAGCAGCTTGATTGGGAGCTCCTACAATGAGCAGTTCTTC
TRBV19	TRBD1	-	TRBJ1-4	CASRDGTGRIREKLFF	TGTGCCAGTAGAGACGGGACAGGACGAATCCGGGAAAAACTGTTTTTT
TRBV5-6	-	-	TRBJ1-2	CASTKGSQRYTF	TGTGCCAGCACCAAAGGGAGCCAAAGGTACACCTTC
TRBV19	-	-	TRBJ2-1	CASSSLGRGWYNEQFF	TGTGCCAGTAGTTCCCTAGGCAGGGGTTGGTACAATGAGCAGTTCTTC
TRBV28	-	-	TRBJ1-2	CASSLPPENYGYTF	TGTGCCAGCAGTTTGCCCCCGGAGAACTATGGCTACACCTTC
TRBV7-9	-	-	TRBJ2-7	CSSSLTSYEQYF	TGTTCCAGCAGCTTAACTAGCTACGAGCAGTACTTC
TRBV5-1	-	-	TRBJ2-5	CASSLGHAKETQYF	TGCGCCAGCAGCCTGGGACACGCCAAAGAGACCCAGTACTTC
TRBV5-1	TRBD1	-	TRBJ1-1	CASSSQGIGTEAFF	TGCGCCAGCAGCTCACAGGGGATAGGCACTGAAGCTTTCTTT
TRBV5-3	-	once	TRBJ2-7	CARSLADGAYEQYF	TGTGCCAGAAGCTTGGCTGACGGAGCCTACGAGCAGTACTTC
TRBV6-5	-	-	TRBJ1-3	CASSATPSSGNTIYF	TGTGCCAGCAGTGCAACCCCGAGCTCTGGAAACACCATATATTTT
TRBV2	-	once	TRBJ1-3	CASSAGIFSGNTIYF	TGTGCCAGCAGCGCCGGGATATTCTCTGGAAACACCATATATTTT
TRBV29-1	-	-	TRBJ2-7	CSVKIQGSYEQYF	TGCAGCGTCAAAATCCAGGGTTCCTACGAGCAGTACTTC
TRBV2	-	-	TRBJ1-3	CASRGGEGTGNTIYF	TGTGCCAGCAGGGGAGGGGAGGGAACTGGAAACACCATATATTTT
TRBV12-5	-	-	TRBJ2-1	CASGLLSSYNEQFF	TGTGCTAGTGGTTTGCTTAGCTCCTACAATGAGCAGTTCTTC
TRBV4-2	TRBD2	-	TRBJ2-1	CASSLQASGSFFYNEQFF	TGTGCCAGCAGCCTTCAAGCTAGCGGGAGTTTCTTCTACAATGAGCAGTTCTTC
TRBV5-1	TRBD1	-	TRBJ2-7	CASSSTGTGPFYEQYF	TGCGCCAGCAGCTCCACCGGGACAGGGCCTTTCTACGAGCAGTACTTC
TRBV25-1	-	-	TRBJ2-3	CASSASDTQYF	TGTGCCAGCAGTGCTTCAGATACGCAGTATTTT
TRBV5-1	-	-	TRBJ2-1	CASSLGLINEQFF	TGCGCCAGCAGCTTGGGGCTTATCAATGAGCAGTTCTTC